This T cell receptor beta chain came from a study of T cells after yellow fever vaccination. Whole-study context: Fractions containing few cells were prepared with SMART-Seq v4 Ultra Low Input.

The table lists this clonotype with many counts. Its matching antigen is unknown. TCRdb analysed the 5' RACE reads with MiXCR anew, one entry per CDR3 protein. The data show tens of thousands of distinct CDR3 sequences, around 6.2% seen once. General study points: Primary-vaccination clones mostly resurfaced post-booster (just under 98% CD4, roughly 90% CD8). Some clonotypes were seen in both the CD4 and the CD8 compartments. These made up a small share and likely arose from convergent recombination. Weaker overall was a secondary response that nonetheless peaked faster, on day 5 versus 15.

This clonotype originated in a man aged 18-30 years who received the YFV17D yellow fever vaccine. The starting material was CD4+ T cells sorted from PBMCs, obtained more than 14 days after the first yellow fever vaccination.

CDR3 DNA: TGTGCCAGCAGCTTAGCGCTTCTCCGCGGGGTTAACGAGCAGTACTTC. This encodes CASSLALLRGVNEQYF. The gene calls are TRBV7-2 and TRBJ2-7, with TRBD2 as a possible D gene (6 bases). This CDR3 has 16 amino acids. Trimming stripped 0 bases from V and 5 bases from J, with 17 bases between. Germline V CDR1 and CDR2: SGHTA, FQGNSA.